The count of the clone carrying this T cell receptor beta chain is one. What it binds is unknown. This entry comes from a study of OX40 agonist ivuxolimab in advanced cancers. About the research overall: Three patients got partial responses; one had hepatocellular carcinoma and two had cutaneous melanoma. Findings and limits, study-wide: Normalized T-cell clonal expansion was also low in a subset of nonresponders.

Unmatched junction bases numbered 6, after V lost 0 bases and J lost 2 bases. The germline V gene encodes CDR1 SGDLS and CDR2 YYNGEE. The CDR3 contains 17 residues. The table came from immunoSEQ multiplex PCR; TCRdb's copy has only in-frame clones and leaves some out. Among approximately 94,000 clones listed, about 91% were seen once. Samples of blood were obtained at baseline, on cycle 4 day 1, and on cycle 7 day 1. The sample here was CD4+ or CD8+ T cells sorted from blood, taken in a trial of the OX40 agonist ivuxolimab. This clonotype was sampled from an adult with an advanced solid tumor such as melanoma, head and neck, liver or kidney cancer. The chain has TRBV9 and TRBJ2-7; 12 bases line up with TRBD2. CDR3 loop: CASSVGGTSGFPYEQYF. CDR3 bases: TGTGCCAGCAGCGTAGGCGGGACTAGCGGGTTTCCCTACGAGCAGTACTTC.